The TCR beta chain described here comes from a study of blood T cell repertoires in COVID-19. Study information: The United States, Italy and Spain provided the acute and convalescent COVID-19 samples. PBMCs, B-cell-depleted T cells, or T cells provided the cDNA or gDNA that made up the material.

From germline, CDR1 is SGHVS and CDR2 FNYEAQ. The CDR3 consists of 16 residues. Unmatched junction bases numbered 11, after V lost 4 bases and J lost 6 bases. The repertoire was sequenced with immunoSEQ multiplex PCR; TCRdb's copy has only in-frame clones and lacks some. Of about 130,000 clones detected, approximately 83% appear once; the ten largest clones hold around 17%. Sequencing was done on a sample of peripheral blood. The rearrangement joins TRBV7-6 to TRBJ2-3; 9 nucleotides agree with TRBD1. This receptor was identified in a woman between 50 and 59 years old with acute or convalescent COVID-19. CDR3 amino acids: CASSSTGGEAWDTQYF. The CDR3 coding sequence is TGTGCCAGCAGCTCGACAGGGGGGGAGGCTTGGGATACGCAGTATTTT.